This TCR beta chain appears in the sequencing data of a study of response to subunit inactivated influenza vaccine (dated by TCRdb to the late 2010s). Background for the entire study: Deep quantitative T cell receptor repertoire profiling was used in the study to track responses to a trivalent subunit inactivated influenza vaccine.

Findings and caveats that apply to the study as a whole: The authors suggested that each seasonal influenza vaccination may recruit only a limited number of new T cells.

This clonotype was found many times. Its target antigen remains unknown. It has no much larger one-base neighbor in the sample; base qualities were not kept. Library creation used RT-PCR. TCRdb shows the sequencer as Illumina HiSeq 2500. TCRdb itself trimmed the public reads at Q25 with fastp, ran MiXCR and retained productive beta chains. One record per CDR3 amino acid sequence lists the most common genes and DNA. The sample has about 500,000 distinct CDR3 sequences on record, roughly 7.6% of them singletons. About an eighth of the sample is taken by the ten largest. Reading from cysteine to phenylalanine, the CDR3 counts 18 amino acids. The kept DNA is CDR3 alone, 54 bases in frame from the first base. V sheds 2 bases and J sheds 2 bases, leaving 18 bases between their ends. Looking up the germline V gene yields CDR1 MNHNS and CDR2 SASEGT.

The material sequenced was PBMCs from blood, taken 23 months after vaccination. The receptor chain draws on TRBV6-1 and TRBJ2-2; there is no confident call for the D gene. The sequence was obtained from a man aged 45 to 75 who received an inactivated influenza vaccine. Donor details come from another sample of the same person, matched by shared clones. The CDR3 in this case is CASSEFFESATNTGELFF. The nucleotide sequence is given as TGTGCCAGCAGTGAATTCTTTGAGTCAGCTACAAACACCGGGGAGCTGTTTTTT.